The table lists the clone carrying this T cell receptor (beta chain) with many counts. Its antigen is unknown. The hyperthyroidism was newly diagnosed and had lasted under 2 months; the patients were aged 18 to 65. On the basis of clinical symptoms, serum thyroxine and TRAb, thyroid ultrasound and orbital computed tomography, diagnoses were made. This sample is drawn from a study of T cells in Graves' hyperthyroidism and ophthalmopathy. Researchers took RNA transcripts and amplified the TCR beta CDR3 regions from them. The TCR CDR3 was amplified in a first-round RT-PCR using the HTBI primer set. Using its own MiXCR run on the multiplex PCR reads, TCRdb lists one record per CDR3 protein. The data show about 500,000 distinct CDR3 sequences, about 15% seen once. Broader study findings: Peripheral blood also featured most of the thyroid clonotypes expanded above 0.001.

The sequencing input was blood. The sequence derives from a woman between 18 and 30 years old with Graves' hyperthyroidism.

CDR3 in DNA: TGTGCCAGCAGCTTAGTAGCGGTACACAATGAGCAGTTCTTC. Residues: CASSLVAVHNEQFF. The V and J genes are TRBV7-8 and TRBJ2-1, with a weak D call TRBD2 (6 bases). CDR1 is SGHVS, CDR2 FQNEAQ, per germline. This CDR3 region has 14 residues. Trimming took off 1 base at V and 5 bases at J, with 9 bases between the two ends.